The 21 T cell receptor beta chains presented below share a single source sample, sequenced in a study of post-analysis software for immune sequencing data. Study results and limitations: In patients, about five TRBV segments were more frequent than in controls, with TRBV5-6, TRBV5-1 and TRBV20-1 among them.

Carried by the TCR beta cDNA libraries were unique molecular identifiers. TCRdb processed the PCR reads anew with MiXCR; each CDR3 protein has one entry. The sample carries 170,000 or so distinct CDR3 sequences, 25% to 35% recorded once. No antigen has been assigned to these receptors. The sample taken for sequencing was blood. The receptors originated from a girl aged 10-17 years with multiple sclerosis.

The chain has TRBV11-3 and TRBJ2-2; no reliable D call. The CDR3 length is 16 residues. Germline V CDR1 and CDR2: SGHNT, YENEEA. Trimming pared 5 bases from V and 2 bases from J, leaving 15 bases between. The CDR3 DNA follows: TGTGCCAGCAGCCCCAGAGGCAGTCTAAACACCGGGGAGCTGTTTTTT. Protein sequence: CASSPRGSLNTGELFF.

The CDR3 DNA is TGTGCCAGCAGCTTAGGATGGGGCGGGAAGCTCCTTATCGGGCAGTACTTC. It translates to CASSLGWGGKLLIGQYF. The chain carries TRBV11-2 and TRBJ2-7; a weak D match, TRBD2 (6 bases). V lost 1 base and J lost 9, with 25 bases in between. The CDR3 spans 17 residues. Germline CDR1 is SGHAT and CDR2 is FQNNGV.

In its sample, this clonotype was seen many times. The chain couples TRBV28 to TRBJ2-5; no clear D. The CDR3 is made up of 12 amino acids. From germline, CDR1 is MDHEN and CDR2 SYDVKM. V shed 3 bases and J shed 5 bases, with 7 bases lying between them. CDR3 amino acids: CASSFSAETQYF. CDR3 in DNA: TGTGCCAGCAGTTTTTCCGCGGAGACCCAGTACTTC. Full variable domain (outside the CDR3, taken from reference TRBV28 and TRBJ2-5): DVKVTQSSRYLVKRTGEKVFLECVQDMDHENMFWYRQDPGLGLRLIYFSYDVKMKEKGDIPEGYSVSREKKERFSLILESASTNQTSMYLCASSFSAETQYFGPGTRLLVL.

Note on this clonotype: This could be a read error, since a much larger clone is one nucleotide away. The chain employs TRBV10-3 and TRBJ2-3; 8 positions match TRBD2. This CDR3 contains 16 residues. The germline V gene has CDR1 ENHRY and CDR2 SYGVKD. The DNA for the CDR3 is TGTACCATCAGTAAGGGCAAGCGGGAGTTGGCAGATACGCAGTATTTT. This gives the protein CTISKGKRELADTQYF.

CDR3 sequence reads: CASSYGGGDSEAFF. In nucleotides, the CDR3 is TGTGCCAGCAGTTACGGGGGGGGGGACAGTGAAGCTTTCTTT. The chain employs TRBV6-5 and TRBJ1-1; 7 nucleotides align to TRBD1. The junction had 7 bases not matched to a gene; V was cut back by 2 bases and J by 7 bases. Germline V gene sequence: CDR1 MNHEY, CDR2 SVGAGI. The CDR3 has 14 residues.

This clonotype was picked up many times. The chain uses TRBV24-1 and TRBJ1-2; possibly TRBD1 for D (5 bases). V lost 4 bases, J lost 7 bases, and 15 bases lay in between. Germline values: CDR1 KGHDR, CDR2 SFDVKD. The CDR3 spans 14 residues. The CDR3 is CATSDRDWVGGYTF. The CDR3 DNA sequence: TGTGCCACCAGTGACAGGGATTGGGTTGGTGGCTACACCTTC.

This clonotype was detected only a few times. The chain couples TRBV20-1 to TRBJ1-1; the D is unclear. V dropped 3 bases and J dropped 3 bases, with 11 bases sitting between them. CDR3 length equals 13 residues. Germline lookup yields CDR1 DFQATT and CDR2 SNEGSKA (reference sequence). CDR3 region: CSASTGRDTEAFF. CDR3 sequence (DNA): TGCAGTGCTAGTACGGGAAGGGACACTGAAGCTTTCTTT.

This clonotype was observed at least ten times. The CDR3: CASSVAHTNYGYTF. DNA of the CDR3: TGTGCCAGCAGCGTAGCCCACACCAACTATGGCTACACCTTC. V gene TRBV9 combines with J gene TRBJ1-2; D unclear. Per the germline V gene, CDR1 is SGDLS and CDR2 is YYNGEE. The CDR3 contains 14 residues. V was pared by 0 bases and J by 2 bases, with 8 bases between. The complete variable domain, with remaining parts taken from reference TRBV9 and TRBJ1-2, reads DSGVTQTPKHLITATGQRVTLRCSPRSGDLSVYWYQQSLDQGLQFLIQYYNGEERAKGNILERFSAQQFPDLHSELNLSSLELGDSALYFCASSVAHTNYGYTFGSGTRLTVV.

The rearrangement links TRBV18 to TRBJ2-5; D perhaps matches TRBD2 (5 bases). The V end was cut by 4 bases, the J end by 5 bases, with 11 bases between. The CDR3 sequence is 13 residues long. Germline assignment: CDR1 KGHSH and CDR2 LQKENI. The CDR3 DNA follows: TGTGCCAGCTCACAGCGAGGGCTGGAGACCCAGTACTTC. Its translation is CASSQRGLETQYF. Together with reference TRBV18 and TRBJ2-5, the CDR3 gives the full variable domain: NAGVMQNPRHLVRRRGQEARLRCSPMKGHSHVYWYRQLPEEGLKFMVYLQKENIIDESGMPKERFSAEFPKEGPSILRIQQVVRGDSAAYFCASSQRGLETQYFGPGTRLLVL.

Of note for this clonotype: Given a much more abundant clone one base away, this may be a read error. The chain recombines TRBV10-3 with TRBJ1-6; tentatively, D is TRBD1 (5 bases). Germline V gene data show CDR1 as ENHRY and CDR2 as SYGVKD. CDR3 size: 15 residues. As DNA, the CDR3 is TGTGCCATCAGTGAGGCAGGGAGCTCAAATTCACCCCCCCACTTT. The encoded protein is CAISEAGSSNSPPHF.

In this sample, this clonotype turned up many times. The gene calls are TRBV7-3 and TRBJ2-3; 7 nucleotides line up with TRBD2. Germline-derived CDR1 and CDR2 are SGHTA and FQGTGA. J lost 1 base, V lost 5 bases, and 15 bases had no gene match. The CDR3 is made up of 18 amino acids. This CDR3 reads CASSETSFSEVGTDTQYF. DNA of the CDR3: TGTGCCAGCAGCGAGACTAGCTTCTCGGAGGTTGGCACAGATACGCAGTATTTT. Based on the CDR3 plus reference TRBV7-3 and TRBJ2-3, the full variable domain is GAGVSQTPSNKVTEKGKYVELRCDPISGHTALYWYRQSLGQGPEFLIYFQGTGAADDSGLPNDRFFAVRPEGSVSTLKIQRTERGDSAVYLCASSETSFSEVGTDTQYFGPGTRLTVL.

V gene TRBV12-3 or TRBV12-4 combines with J gene TRBJ2-5; D is possibly TRBD1 (5 bases). CDR3 length: 13 residues. Trimming removed 6 bases at V and 7 bases at J, with 15 bases between. CDR3 coding DNA: TGTGCCAGCAGCCCAGGGTACGAAGGGACCCAGTACTTC. This gives the protein CASSPGYEGTQYF.

CDR3 sequence (DNA): TGTGCCAGCACCATCGGACGCACGTTGTCCCACAATGAGCAGTTCTTC. Translating gives CASTIGRTLSHNEQFF. This chain connects TRBV6-2 or TRBV6-3 to TRBJ2-1; the D is unclear. The CDR3 contains 16 residues. Germline V gene lookup returns CDR1 MNHEY and CDR2 SVGEGT. V lost 7 bases and J 5 bases, leaving 21 bases between the germline ends.

The chain joins TRBV2 to TRBJ2-1; possible D gene TRBD2, 6 bases. V lost 6 bases and J lost 4, with 10 bases in between. The CDR3 sequence is 13 residues long. Looked up from germline, CDR1 is SNHLY and CDR2 is FYNNEI. The CDR3 DNA sequence: TGTGCCAGCAGGGAGGGCGGGTACAATGAGCAGTTCTTC. This codes for CASREGGYNEQFF.

This clonotype was recorded at least ten times. This chain uses TRBV29-1 with TRBJ2-7, with 7 nucleotides matching TRBD2. This CDR3 spans 12 amino acids. V shed 4 bases, J shed 5 bases, and the junction held 5 bases outside the gene matches. Looked up from germline, CDR1 is SQVTM and CDR2 is ANQGSEA. The CDR3 spells CSVVSGPDEQYF. The CDR3, as DNA: TGCAGCGTTGTTAGCGGGCCCGACGAGCAGTACTTC.

This clonotype was seen a handful of times. This may arise from a read error, as a much more abundant clone is one base away. J is TRBJ2-1 and V is TRBV6-6; TRBD2 matches 14 bases. CDR1 and CDR2 from the germline V gene are MNHNY and SVGAGI (reference sequence). The CDR3 has 17 residues. Here the CDR3 reads CASTGGTSGSSYDEQFF. CDR3 DNA sequence: TGTGCCAGCACCGGAGGGACTAGCGGGAGCTCCTACGATGAGCAGTTCTTC.

This clonotype has just a few counts. The chain carries TRBV19 and TRBJ2-1; D remains ambiguous. The V end lost 2 bases, the J end lost 8 bases, and 10 bases lay between the germline ends. CDR1 and CDR2 (germline): LNHDA, SQIVND (reference sequence). CDR3 length equals 13 residues. CDR3 protein: CASSISREDEQFF. In DNA, the CDR3 is TGTGCCAGTAGTATATCTCGAGAGGATGAGCAGTTCTTC.

The chain is built from TRBV15 and TRBJ1-1; unclear D gene. This CDR3 region has 14 residues. CDR1 is LNHNV and CDR2 is YYDKDF in the germline V gene (reference sequence). Trimming removed 0 bases at V and 8 bases at J, with 13 bases between. CDR3 sequence: CATSRDRSPREAFF. The CDR3 nucleotides read TGTGCCACCAGCAGAGATCGGTCACCAAGAGAAGCTTTCTTT.

This clonotype appeared a few times. The V call is TRBV20-1, the J call TRBJ1-5; D gene ambiguous. CDR1 and CDR2 (germline): DFQATT, SNEGSKA (reference sequence). Trimming took off 3 bases at V and 11 bases at J, with 14 bases between the two ends. The CDR3 consists of 12 residues. The CDR3 DNA reads TGCAGTGCTAGGGACCCTGACGGGGCCCAGCATTTT. This translates into CSARDPDGAQHF.

This clonotype was observed at least ten times. The genes are TRBV6-5 and TRBJ2-7; 10 bases are shared with TRBD2. Germline CDR1 reads MNHEY; CDR2 reads SVGAGI. The CDR3 spans 14 residues. Losses at the gene ends were 8 bases for V and 2 bases for J; bases not matched to a gene: 6. The CDR3 nucleotides are TGTGCCAGCCTTCGGACTAGCGGACCCTACGAGCAGTACTTC. It specifies CASLRTSGPYEQYF.

V is TRBV28 and J is TRBJ2-4; 8 bases align to TRBD1. In germline, CDR1 is MDHEN, CDR2 SYDVKM. The CDR3 runs 15 residues. J gave up 1 base and V 4 bases, and 3 bases lay outside the gene matches. The DNA for the CDR3 is TGTGCCAGCAGTTCAGGGGGCTCGGCCAAAAACATTCAGTACTTC. Amino acid sequence: CASSSGGSAKNIQYF.